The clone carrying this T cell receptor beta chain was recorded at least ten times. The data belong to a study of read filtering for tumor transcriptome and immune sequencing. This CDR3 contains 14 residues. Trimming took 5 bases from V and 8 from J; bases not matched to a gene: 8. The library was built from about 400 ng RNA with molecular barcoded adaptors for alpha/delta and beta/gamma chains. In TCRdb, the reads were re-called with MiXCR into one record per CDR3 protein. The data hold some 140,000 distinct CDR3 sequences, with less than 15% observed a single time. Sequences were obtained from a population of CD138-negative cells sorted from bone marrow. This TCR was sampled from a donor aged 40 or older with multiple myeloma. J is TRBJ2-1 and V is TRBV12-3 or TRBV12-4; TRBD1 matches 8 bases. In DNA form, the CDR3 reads TGTGCCAGCAGTCGACGGACAGGGCGGGATGAGCAGTTCTTC. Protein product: CASSRRTGRDEQFF.